This T cell receptor beta chain appears in the sequencing data of a study of T cells in Graves' hyperthyroidism and ophthalmopathy (dated by TCRdb to 2018 to 2020). Turning to the overall study: Peripheral blood samples were taken at the time of initial diagnosis, prior to any treatment. To identify TCR V-J signatures that set the groups apart, the researchers used a discovery cohort of 100 patients, made up of 40 to 45 with Graves' ophthalmopathy and 57 with stable Graves' hyperthyroidism. Prospective prediction of ophthalmopathy was tested in an independent validation cohort of fewer than 20 hyperthyroidism patients and 17 patients who later progressed to ophthalmopathy. The 100 or so discovery patients were randomly split 7:3 into training and test sets. In more than five Graves' hyperthyroidism patients, the study also compared T-cell repertoires from thyroid tissue with T-cell repertoires from blood. After sampling, hyperthyroidism patients received methimazole starting at 30 mg daily, and ophthalmopathy patients received high-dose intravenous methylprednisolone. According to the paper, TCR Vbeta CDR3 sequencing was carried out on 120 to 150 peripheral blood samples, which came from 40 to 45 ophthalmopathy, 75 or so hyperthyroidism and roughly 17 progressor patients. Paper-wide results and their limitations: Ophthalmopathy was separated from stable hyperthyroidism by a 13 V-J signature model, with 87.88% sensitivity and roughly 81% specificity obtained in cross-validation and 80%/75% obtained in testing. Blood samples also contained most of the expanded thyroid clonotypes (frequency above 0.001), which suggests that blood repertoires may reflect thyroid immune responses. Sample size was not statistically predetermined, and investigators were not blinded to group allocation. During validation, the model predicted progression to ophthalmopathy a median of roughly six months ahead of onset, with around 71% sensitivity and around 72% specificity.

On this clonotype: It lacks a known antigen. No qualities accompany the bases; no much larger clone lies one base away.

Amplification of TCR beta CDR3 regions was carried out from RNA transcripts. The first round of RT-PCR for the TCR CDR3 was performed with the HTBI primer set and the Qiagen OneStep RT-PCR kit. Libraries were constructed in a second round of multiplex PCR, after which size selection and purification were performed. The libraries were sequenced on an Illumina HiSeq2000 using paired-end 100 bp reads. In the authors' own workflow: SOAPnuke was used to process the raw data, throwing out any read that contained adapters or uncalled bases, had a mean Phred below 15, or lacked an exact constant-primer or identifier match. COPE v1.2.5 was used to merge the high-quality paired reads, and each unique nucleotide sequence was defined as a clonotype. MiTCR v1.1 was used to align the clonotypes against IMGT TRBV, TRBD and TRBJ reference segments. Analysis was restricted to V-J combinations with a frequency above 0.0001, which covered roughly 99% of repertoires. A TCS score was defined as the ratio of F50 (clonal expansion) to E x V (chaos), with BLOSUM62-based TCRdist applied between CDR3 peptides within each V-J. Welch's t-statistics and random forest reduced 450 to 600 V-J features to 13, which were used in a naive Bayes classifier (R e1071). TCRdb trimmed the raw reads at Q25, called clones with MiXCR and kept productive beta chains. Identical CDR3 protein sequences are pooled into one entry, listed with their most common genes and DNA. These V and J calls derive from TCRdb rather than the authors' analysis. Across this sample there are under 400,000 distinct CDR3 sequences, with about 15% seen only once. The top ten clonotypes cover about 10% of the sample.

Graves' hyperthyroidism was defined as stable when no progression to ophthalmopathy occurred over 18 months of follow-up. The hyperthyroidism patients were between 18 and 65 years old and newly diagnosed, with a disease duration of less than 2 months. Exclusion was applied to patients with uncontrolled infections, other autoimmune diseases, pregnancy or lactation. Diagnoses were established on the basis of clinical symptoms, serum thyroxine and TRAb, thyroid ultrasound, and orbital computed tomography. PBMCs were isolated from 7.5 to 10 ml of fresh peripheral blood by Ficoll-Paque density gradient centrifugation. Total RNA was extracted using Trizol reagent, and RNA quality was assessed on an Agilent 2100 Bioanalyzer. Ends trimmed: V by 2 bases, J by 4 bases; bases unmatched to a gene: 11. CDR1 and CDR2, looked up from the germline V gene (reference sequence), are LNHDA and SQIVND. The CDR3 sequence holds 18 residues, the cysteine and phenylalanine included. Only the CDR3 DNA stays, 54 bases, in frame from base 1.

Specimen: blood. The chain joins TRBV19 to TRBJ2-3, with 11 bases in between that match TRBD2. The source of this sequence is a woman aged 60-75 years with Graves' hyperthyroidism. The DNA sequence follows: TGTGCCAGTAGTATAAATGAACTAGCGGGAGAGAACGCAGATACGCAGTATTTT. It translates as CASSINELAGENADTQYF.